What follows are 24 T cell receptor beta chains derived from one specimen sequenced in a study of beta chain features in type 1 diabetes. As every portion of the isolated RNA was reverse transcribed, the sequencing read expressed TCRB transcripts. Method: immunoSEQ multiplex PCR; TCRdb's copy keeps in-frame clones and lacks some. Seen here are around 300,000 clones, more than 9.5% observed once, and the top ten hold 0.015%. Sample: naive CD4+ T cells from blood. The receptors shown here come from a woman aged 30 to 39 in good health.

This clone was detected a few times. The chain has TRBV27 and TRBJ1-2; 8 nucleotides line up with TRBD1. CDR1 MNHEY and CDR2 SMNVEV come from the germline V gene (reference sequence). V lost 0 bases and J lost 6; bases outside the gene matches: 6. The CDR3 is 15 amino acids. The CDR3 sequence: CASSLSSRQGNGYTF. The CDR3, as DNA: TGTGCCAGCAGTTTATCTTCGCGACAGGGGAATGGCTACACCTTC.

This clone was detected a few times. The V call is TRBV29-1, the J call TRBJ2-7, with TRBD1 as a possible D gene (6 bases). Trimming took off 6 bases at V and 7 bases at J, with 25 bases between the two ends. The CDR3 is 15 amino acids. CDR1 SQVTM and CDR2 ANQGSEA come from the germline V gene. As DNA, the CDR3 is TGCAGCGTCGCCTACCCCGGGCTTGAGGGACATGAGCAGTACTTC. Translated, it gives CSVAYPGLEGHEQYF.

A few counts support this clone. The chain links TRBV14 to TRBJ2-7; D might be TRBD2 (5 bases). Germline CDR1 is SGHDN and CDR2 is FVKESK. The CDR3 runs 14 residues. V lost 5 bases to trimming and J lost 7 bases, with 18 bases between them. CDR3 loop: CASSARTLTGEQYF. The CDR3 bases are TGTGCCAGCAGCGCCCGGACTCTAACGGGAGAGCAGTACTTC.

This clone was counted only a few times. This chain connects TRBV4-2 to TRBJ2-1; 10 bases map to TRBD2. The CDR3 length is 19 residues. The germline V gene encodes CDR1 LGHNA and CDR2 YNFKEQ. The V gene end was trimmed by 1 base and the J gene end by 0 bases; junction bases not matched to a gene: 9. CDR3 protein: CASSQGELAGAPSYNEQFF. CDR3 bases: TGTGCCAGCAGCCAAGGGGAGCTAGCGGGAGCACCCTCCTACAATGAGCAGTTCTTC.

The chain employs TRBV30 and TRBJ2-3, with 7 bases fitting TRBD2. The V gene end was trimmed by 0 bases and the J gene end by 2 bases; junction bases not matched to a gene: 5. Germline-derived CDR1 and CDR2 are GTSNPN and SVGIG (reference sequence). This CDR3 has 15 amino acids. In DNA, the CDR3 is TGTGCCTGGAGTGTAGGGGAGGGACCCACAGATACGCAGTATTTT. Residues: CAWSVGEGPTDTQYF.

This clone has just a few counts. The chain couples TRBV19 to TRBJ2-3; no definite D call. The CDR3 has 14 residues. The germline gives CDR1 LNHDA, CDR2 SQIVND (reference sequence). Trimming pared 6 bases from V and 2 bases from J, leaving 12 bases between. Here the CDR3 DNA reads TGTGCCAGTAGAGAAGCGTCTAACACAGATACGCAGTATTTT. The encoded protein is CASREASNTDTQYF.

The rearrangement uses TRBV29-1 and TRBJ2-1, with TRBD2 matching over 7 bases. The CDR3 spans 15 residues. Looked up from germline, CDR1 is SQVTM and CDR2 is ANQGSEA. Trimming cost V 3 bases and J 5 bases; bases outside gene matches: 10. As DNA, the CDR3 is TGCAGCGTTGATCGGGTGGTAGCGGGCCACAATGAGCAGTTCTTC. Its translation is CSVDRVVAGHNEQFF.

V usage is TRBV30 and J usage is TRBJ2-5; 8 bases agree with TRBD2. CDR1 and CDR2 from the germline V gene are GTSNPN and SVGIG (reference sequence). CDR3 length: 14 residues. The J segment lost 1 base and the V segment lost 4 bases, leaving 5 bases of the junction unmatched. The CDR3 reads CAWTPLAVQETQYF. CDR3 bases: TGTGCCTGGACCCCACTAGCGGTCCAAGAGACCCAGTACTTC.

This clone turned up a few times. The chain employs TRBV4-3 and TRBJ1-1; D gene ambiguous. Looked up from germline, CDR1 is LGHNA and CDR2 is YSLEER. Trimming removed 0 bases from V and 5 bases from J, with 13 bases in between. The CDR3 has 15 residues. CDR3 amino acids: CASSQEAGAVTEAFF. The CDR3 DNA reads as TGCGCCAGCAGCCAAGAAGCAGGAGCGGTGACTGAAGCTTTCTTT.

The chain joins TRBV7-3 to TRBJ2-3, with 10 nucleotides matching TRBD2. Germline CDR1 SGHTA, CDR2 FQGTGA. The CDR3 totals 17 residues. With 5 bases clipped from V and 5 bases from J, the junction kept 13 bases outside the gene matches. DNA for the CDR3: TGTGCCAGCAGCGCCCAGGGGCTAGCGGGAGTGGTAGATACGCAGTATTTT. This gives the protein CASSAQGLAGVVDTQYF.

This clone was seen only a few times. The chain employs TRBV11-2 and TRBJ2-5; 14 bases map to TRBD2. With V trimmed by 4 bases and J by 2 bases, 0 bases remained unmatched. The CDR3 sequence is 15 residues long. Germline V gene data show CDR1 as SGHAT and CDR2 as FQNNGV. The CDR3 region is CASSWTSGRQETQYF. The DNA of the CDR3 is TGTGCCAGCAGCTGGACTAGCGGGAGGCAAGAGACCCAGTACTTC.

The chain employs TRBV4-1 and TRBJ2-1; D is uncertain. This CDR3 contains 17 residues. Germline V CDR1 and CDR2: MGHRA, YSYEKL. The V gene lost 3 bases and the J gene lost 7 bases, with 22 bases spanning the gap. The CDR3 DNA follows: TGCGCCAGCAGCCATTCCGCGAGTAAAATTATTTCAAATGAGCAGTTCTTC. It translates to CASSHSASKIISNEQFF.

V usage is TRBV19 and J usage is TRBJ2-3; perhaps TRBD1 as D (7 bases). CDR1 and CDR2 from the germline V gene are LNHDA and SQIVND (reference sequence). The CDR3 totals 14 residues. Between the trimmed V and J ends, which lost 8 bases and 1 base, there was a span of 13 bases. The chain's CDR3 is CASGGDRRTDTQYF. For the CDR3, the DNA is TGTGCCAGTGGAGGGGACAGACGCACAGATACGCAGTATTTT. Based on the CDR3 plus reference TRBV19 and TRBJ2-3, the full variable domain is DGGITQSPKYLFRKEGQNVTLSCEQNLNHDAMYWYRQDPGQGLRLIYYSQIVNDFQKGDIAEGYSVSREKKESFPLTVTSAQKNPTAFYLCASGGDRRTDTQYFGPGTRLTVL.

The chain employs TRBV6-5 and TRBJ1-3, with D perhaps TRBD1 (5 bases). The V gene lost 0 bases and the J gene lost 0 bases, with 6 bases spanning the gap. Germline CDR1 reads MNHEY; CDR2 reads SVGAGI. The CDR3 length is 15 residues. CDR3 sequence: CASSYSGGSGNTIYF. In nucleotides, the CDR3 is TGTGCCAGCAGTTACTCCGGGGGCTCTGGAAACACCATATATTTT.

This clone turned up a few times. V and J are TRBV27 and TRBJ2-1, with 7 bases fitting TRBD2. V was pared by 2 bases and J by 4 bases, with 8 bases of the junction left unmatched. In germline, CDR1 is MNHEY, CDR2 SMNVEV (reference sequence). The CDR3 spans 16 residues. CDR3 loop: CASSLHGRRGYNEQFF. The DNA of the CDR3 is TGTGCCAGCAGTTTACACGGGAGGCGAGGGTACAATGAGCAGTTCTTC.

This chain links TRBV13 with TRBJ1-2, with 7 bases lining up with TRBD1. The CDR3 is 14 residues long. Looked up from germline, CDR1 is PRHDT and CDR2 is FYEKMQ (reference sequence). The ends lost 4 bases at V and 7 bases at J; junction bases unmatched: 9. Here the CDR3 reads CASSSTDRVSGYTF. In DNA form, the CDR3 reads TGTGCCAGCAGCTCCACTGACAGGGTTAGTGGCTACACCTTC.

This clone was counted only a few times. The chain combines TRBV25-1 with TRBJ1-2; maybe TRBD1 (5 bases). Germline V lookup: CDR1 MGHDK, CDR2 SYGVNS. This CDR3 has 13 residues. Trimming removed 1 base at V and 8 bases at J, with 11 bases between. In DNA form, the CDR3 reads TGTGCCAGCAGTGAATCTCAGGGTGACGGCTACACCTTC. Its translation is CASSESQGDGYTF.

CDR3 DNA: TGTGCCTGGAAGGCAGGGAACTCTGGAAACACCATATATTTT. Encoded protein: CAWKAGNSGNTIYF. This sequence joins TRBV30 and TRBJ1-3; D may be TRBD1 (5 bases). The CDR3 is 14 residues long. V was pared by 4 bases and J by 0 bases, with 10 bases between. CDR1 and CDR2 from the germline V gene are GTSNPN and SVGIG (reference sequence). The complete variable domain, with remaining parts taken from reference TRBV30 and TRBJ1-3, reads SQTIHQWPATLVQPVGSPLSLECTVEGTSNPNLYWYRQAAGRGLQLLFYSVGIGQISSEVPQNLSASRPQDRQFILSSKKLLLSDSGFYLCAWKAGNSGNTIYFGEGSWLTVV.

This clone showed up just a few times. The gene calls are TRBV30 and TRBJ1-5; unclear D gene. The CDR3 sequence is 15 residues long. Per germline, CDR1 GTSNPN and CDR2 SVGIG (reference sequence). The V end lost 2 bases, the J end lost 0 bases, and 11 bases lay between the germline ends. Here the CDR3 reads CAWSRGKFSNQPQHF. Here the CDR3 DNA reads TGTGCCTGGAGTAGAGGGAAATTTAGCAATCAGCCCCAGCATTTT. Looking up the rest from reference TRBV30 and TRBJ1-5 gives the full variable domain: SQTIHQWPATLVQPVGSPLSLECTVEGTSNPNLYWYRQAAGRGLQLLFYSVGIGQISSEVPQNLSASRPQDRQFILSSKKLLLSDSGFYLCAWSRGKFSNQPQHFGDGTRLSIL.

The genes are TRBV29-1 and TRBJ2-6, with TRBD1 matching over 11 bases. Germline assignment: CDR1 SQVTM and CDR2 ANQGSEA. V was clipped by 7 bases and J by 1 base; unmatched bases: 3. The CDR3 extends over 15 amino acids. CDR3 in amino acids: CSGGQGGSGANVLTF. For the CDR3, the DNA is TGCAGCGGGGGACAGGGGGGGTCTGGGGCCAACGTCCTGACTTTC.

J is TRBJ2-5 and V is TRBV7-2; tentatively, D is TRBD2 (6 bases). Germline loops: CDR1 SGHTA, CDR2 FQGNSA. Trimming took 4 bases from V and 5 from J, leaving 26 bases between them. This CDR3 region has 18 residues. CDR3 nucleotides: TGTGCCAGCAGCTCCACCCCTGGTGGCGGGATGTGGAGTGAGACCCAGTACTTC. It yields the protein CASSSTPGGGMWSETQYF.

The chain employs TRBV19 and TRBJ1-5; 9 bases match TRBD1. Per the germline V gene, CDR1 is LNHDA and CDR2 is SQIVND (reference sequence). Germline trimming cut 4 bases from V and 5 bases from J; bases unmatched to any gene: 3. The CDR3 loop spans 14 amino acids. The CDR3 DNA sequence: TGTGCCAGTAGTACGACAGGGGGTGATCAGCCCCAGCATTTT. It codes for CASSTTGGDQPQHF. The variable domain in full, with the rest retrieved from reference TRBV19 and TRBJ1-5, is DGGITQSPKYLFRKEGQNVTLSCEQNLNHDAMYWYRQDPGQGLRLIYYSQIVNDFQKGDIAEGYSVSREKKESFPLTVTSAQKNPTAFYLCASSTTGGDQPQHFGDGTRLSIL.

To note about this clone: The same CDR3 arises from other DNA sequences in this sample as well. J is TRBJ2-5 and V is TRBV7-2, with no clear D. Trimming took 1 base from V and 1 from J, leaving 7 bases between them. The germline V gene encodes CDR1 SGHTA and CDR2 FQGNSA. The CDR3 contains 14 residues. This chain's CDR3 is CASSLGGPQETQYF. CDR3 sequence (DNA): TGTGCCAGCAGCTTAGGTGGGCCCCAAGAGACCCAGTACTTC.

V gene TRBV7-9 combines with J gene TRBJ2-3; 10 bases fit TRBD2. Looked up from germline, CDR1 is SEHNR and CDR2 is FQNEAQ (reference sequence). The CDR3 spans 18 residues. Unmatched junction bases numbered 14, after V lost 5 bases and J lost 3 bases. The CDR3 DNA follows: TGTGCCAGCAGCACGTCTAGCGGGAGTGTGATGTCTACAGATACGCAGTATTTT. Its translation: CASSTSSGSVMSTDTQYF.